One sample yielded the 13 T cell receptor beta chains listed below, sequenced in a study of blood T cells in healthy people across ages. A second PCR of about 6 to 11 cycles used a sample-barcoded 5' primer and a J-beta primer mix. TCRdb passed the 5' RACE reads through MiXCR, listing each CDR3 protein once. The sample includes some 800,000 distinct CDR3 sequences, 20% to 30% seen only once; the top ten take approximately 4%. This same sample was also taken into another study, of T cells of mothers and their children.

The sample was blood. The receptors were sampled from a boy aged 5-17 years in good health.

This clonotype was seen only a few times. The junction departs from germline at one end; a sequencing error may be responsible. This chain joins TRBV7-2 and TRBJ1-2; D is undetermined. Germline-derived CDR1 and CDR2 are SGHTA and FQGNSA. The CDR3 contains 13 residues. CDR3 protein: CVSSVYRNYGYTF. DNA of the CDR3: TGTGTCAGCAGCGTATACAGAAACTATGGCTACACCTTC.

In this sample, this clonotype turned up a few times. Germline and junction disagree at one end, which may indicate a read error. This chain connects TRBV6-6 to TRBJ2-5, with 9 bases aligning to TRBD1. Germline V lookup: CDR1 MNHNY, CDR2 SVGAGI (reference sequence). The length of the CDR3 is 16 residues. CDR3 nucleotides: TGTGCCAGCGGTTACTCGACAGGGGGGAGAGAAGAGACCCAGTACTTC. Translating gives CASGYSTGGREETQYF.

The table lists this clonotype with a few counts. This sequence joins TRBV9 and TRBJ2-2; TRBD1 aligns across 7 bases. Germline values: CDR1 SGDLS, CDR2 YYNGEE. This CDR3 comprises 16 residues. V shed 5 bases, J shed 4 bases, and the junction held 11 bases outside the gene matches. The DNA of the CDR3 is TGTGCCAGCAGAGATAACAGGGGTGGGCGCACCGGGGAGCTGTTTTTT. As protein: CASRDNRGGRTGELFF.

V usage is TRBV3-1 and J usage is TRBJ2-3, with 7 nucleotides matching TRBD2. The CDR3 sequence is 15 residues long. Germline CDR1 and CDR2: LGHDT and YNNKEL (reference sequence). With V trimmed by 1 base and J by 3 bases, 4 bases remained unmatched. CDR3 DNA sequence: TGTGCCAGCAGCCAAGGAGCGGGGAGGACAGATACGCAGTATTTT. Protein: CASSQGAGRTDTQYF.

V gene TRBV7-2 combines with J gene TRBJ2-7; D is ambiguous. This CDR3 comprises 14 residues. Germline V gives CDR1 SGHTA, CDR2 FQGNSA. Trimming removed 2 bases from V and 2 bases from J, with 10 bases in between. The DNA for the CDR3 is TGTGCCAGCAGCTTAAACCTCGAACCCTACGAGCAGTACTTC. This translates into CASSLNLEPYEQYF.

The chain links TRBV5-5 to TRBJ2-5, with D unclear. The DNA end is a closer match to TRBJ2-7, so the J assignment may be wrong. CDR3 length: 14 amino acids. Germline V lookup: CDR1 SGHKS, CDR2 YYEKEE (reference sequence). Here the CDR3 reads CASSLWDRADEQYF. The DNA of the CDR3 is TGTGCCAGCAGCTTATGGGATCGAGCCGACGAGCAGTACTTC.

This clonotype was picked up a small number of times. V usage is TRBV24-1 and J usage is TRBJ2-3, with a possible D match to TRBD2 (6 bases). CDR1 is KGHDR and CDR2 is SFDVKD in the germline V gene. V shed 4 bases and J shed 4 bases, with 17 bases lying between them. CDR3 size: 16 residues. CDR3 DNA: TGTGCCACCAGTGACCCCCCGGGGGAGGAGCCAGATACGCAGTATTTT. Translation gives CATSDPPGEEPDTQYF.

The chain carries TRBV9 and TRBJ1-2; the D gene is possibly TRBD1 (5 bases). Germline CDR1 SGDLS, CDR2 YYNGEE. The CDR3 has 13 amino acids. The V end lost 0 bases, the J end lost 5 bases, and 8 bases lay between the germline ends. The CDR3 here is CASSVEGPYGYTF. As DNA, the CDR3 is TGTGCCAGCAGCGTAGAGGGACCTTATGGCTACACCTTC.

The genes are TRBV4-1 and TRBJ1-1; weak D call: TRBD1 (5 bases). The V end was cut by 3 bases, the J end by 0 bases, with 11 bases between. Germline V gives CDR1 MGHRA, CDR2 YSYEKL. This CDR3 is 15 amino acids long. In DNA, the CDR3 is TGCGCCAGCAGCCACCATGGGACCTTGAACACTGAAGCTTTCTTT. Its protein product is CASSHHGTLNTEAFF.

The chain uses TRBV7-2 and TRBJ1-1, with 8 bases fitting TRBD1. Trimming at V came to 2 bases and at J to 1 base, leaving 3 bases not matched to a gene. CDR3 size: 15 residues. The germline V gene encodes CDR1 SGHTA and CDR2 FQGNSA. The DNA of the CDR3 is TGTGCCAGCAGCTTATATGGGACAGGGAACACTGAAGCTTTCTTT. This gives the protein CASSLYGTGNTEAFF. Combining the CDR3 with reference TRBV7-2 and TRBJ1-1 gives the whole variable domain GAGVSQSPSNKVTEKGKDVELRCDPISGHTALYWYRQSLGQGLEFLIYFQGNSAPDKSGLPSDRFSAERTGGSVSTLTIQRTQQEDSAVYLCASSLYGTGNTEAFFGQGTRLTVV.

J is TRBJ1-1 and V is TRBV12-3 or TRBV12-4; no clear D. The V and J ends lost 6 bases and 1 base respectively, with 12 bases between them. CDR3 length: 14 amino acids. DNA of the CDR3: TGTGCCAGCAGCCAGAGGGCCCGGAACACTGAAGCTTTCTTT. Translated: CASSQRARNTEAFF.

The chain is built from TRBV7-6 and TRBJ2-1, with D uncertain. The V gene lost 1 base and the J gene lost 0 bases, with 13 bases spanning the gap. The germline CDR1 and CDR2 sequences are SGHVS and FNYEAQ. This CDR3 is built from 17 residues. CDR3 region: CASSLDWLASSYNEQFF. The CDR3, as DNA: TGTGCCAGCAGCTTAGATTGGTTAGCTAGCTCCTACAATGAGCAGTTCTTC.

The chain links TRBV20-1 to TRBJ2-5; TRBD2 agrees at 13 bases. The germline V gene encodes CDR1 DFQATT and CDR2 SNEGSKA (reference sequence). The V gene end was trimmed by 6 bases and the J gene end by 5 bases; junction bases not matched to a gene: 6. The CDR3 spans 14 residues. CDR3 coding DNA: TGCAGTGCAGGTGGACTAGCGGGAGCGGAGACCCAGTACTTC. The encoded protein is CSAGGLAGAETQYF.